This TCR beta chain was sequenced during a study of CD8 T cells in ankylosing spondylitis (dated by TCRdb to about 2017). Broadly, across the study: The study profiled T cell receptor beta repertoires in healthy donors and ankylosing spondylitis patients to find disease-linked TCR variants. The whole study cohort included 95 to 130 healthy donors and over 20 ankylosing spondylitis patients. Samples of peripheral blood were taken, and for ankylosing spondylitis patients, synovial fluid was collected as well. General findings and caveats noted by the study authors: Blood from ankylosing spondylitis patients appeared to be characterized by a TCR beta motif made up of fewer than ten highly homologous amino acid variants. Significant enrichment of the disease-linked clones was reported in matched synovial fluid samples from ankylosing spondylitis patients. A CD8+ phenotype was shown by the disease-linked clones, which were found at relatively low frequencies in peripheral blood. Some of the motif variants had been reported before in the synovial fluid and blood of reactive arthritis patients, a finding that suggests common disease-initiation mechanisms.

Instrument on record: Illumina HiSeq 2500. Quantitative 5'-RACE with molecular barcodes was used to prepare TCR beta libraries. In the paper's pipeline: Disease-linked TCR variants were identified with a new computational method built on a probabilistic model of VDJ rearrangement. TCRdb reprocessed the public reads (quality trimming at Q25 with fastp, clone calling with MiXCR) and kept in-frame beta chains. Every distinct CDR3 protein forms one entry, paired with its most common genes and DNA. These V and J calls rely on TCRdb rather than the paper's analysis. Within this sample are 700,000 or so distinct CDR3 sequences, with roughly 20% of them counted one time only. Of the sample, under 20% is held by the ten largest clones. The table lists this clonotype with a few counts. No antigen is known for it. No much larger clone is present one base from it, and per-base qualities are unavailable. V loses 6 bases, J loses 3 bases, and the germline ends lie 17 bases apart. From cysteine to phenylalanine, the CDR3 is 15 amino acids long. Of all the DNA, just the CDR3 is kept, 45 bases in frame from base 1. CDR1 SQVTM and CDR2 ANQGSEA are derived from the germline V gene.

The TCR sequence derives from a male donor with ankylosing spondylitis. Sample: blood, either unsorted or a sorted T cell fraction (not recorded which). In this chain, TRBV29-1 is recombined with TRBJ2-2, with the D gene possibly TRBD1 or TRBD2, each one fitting 5 bases. The DNA sequence is given as TGCAGCGTCGGCCCCGGGACCGACTACACCGGGGAGCTGTTTTTT. It codes for CSVGPGTDYTGELFF.